These 17 T cell receptor beta chains came from one sample sequenced in a study of tumor-infiltrating lymphocytes in primary liver carcinoma. Unsorted whole blood served as the source of blood RNA, and germline DNA was extracted as well. Researchers generated TCR beta cDNA from approximately 520 ng of total RNA, relying on a constant-region primer. Slightly modified ARM-PCR served as the procedure for the TCR beta libraries. These libraries came from three rounds of nested multiplex PCR. Investigators reported that the first two PCR rounds, at around 10 cycles each, used TRBV1-TRBV30 forward primers with a C-beta reverse primer. TCRdb fed the multiplex PCR reads into MiXCR, producing one record per CDR3 protein. The top ten clones hold roughly 9% of a sample with fewer than 350,000 distinct CDR3 sequences, about 62% of them seen once. Source material: peripheral blood. The receptors derive from a man between 40 and 49 years old with primary liver carcinoma and hepatitis B virus infection.

About this clonotype: This sequence may be a read error, since a much larger clone differs from it by one base. The conserved final phenylalanine or tryptophan is absent from the CDR3, which likely points to a read error. The CDR3 DNA reads TGCAGCGTTGATGGGGGGCGGACTGAAGCTTTCTTA. It encodes CSVDGGRTEAFL. This chain uses TRBV29-1 with TRBJ1-1; perhaps TRBD1 as D (6 bases). CDR1 and CDR2 from the germline V gene are SQVTM and ANQGSEA. This CDR3 region has 12 residues. The ends were cut back, 3 bases at V and 5 bases at J, with 10 bases in the middle.

The genes are TRBV13 and TRBJ1-1; 9 nucleotides match TRBD1. The V gene's germline CDR1 is PRHDT and CDR2 FYEKMQ (reference sequence). The CDR3 is 15 residues long. V lost 5 bases to trimming and J lost 4 bases; unmatched junction nucleotides: 8. The CDR3 nucleotides read TGTGCCAGCAGCCCGTACAGGGGGCCGATCACTGAAGCTTTCTTT. Its translation is CASSPYRGPITEAFF.

As to this clonotype: This could be a read error, since a much larger clone is one nucleotide away. The chain is built from TRBV29-1 and TRBJ2-5; D is unclear. Trimming shortened V by 3 bases and J by 1 base, and 6 bases separated the two germline ends. Germline values: CDR1 SQVTM, CDR2 ANQGSEA. The CDR3 contains 12 residues. CDR3 DNA sequence: TGCAGCGTTGACGAGCCCCAAGAGACCCAGTACTTC. Amino acid sequence: CSVDEPQETQYF.

Worth noting for this clonotype: The junction shows a germline mismatch at one end, possibly a read error. This chain connects TRBV29-1 to TRBJ1-2; no firm D call. The CDR3 sequence is 11 residues long. Germline CDR1 SQVTM, CDR2 ANQGSEA. For the CDR3, the DNA is TGCAGTGTTGACCGGGGTAAAGGCTACACCTTC. Translated: CSVDRGKGYTF.

A word on this clonotype: Here the CDR3 omits its conserved ending phenylalanine or tryptophan, so a read error is the likely source. V gene TRBV6-5 combines with J gene TRBJ2-3; no clear D gene. The CDR3 extends over 12 amino acids. Germline CDR1 reads MNHEY; CDR2 reads SVGAGI. Trimming shortened V by 6 bases and J by 0 bases, and 4 bases separated the two germline ends. CDR3 DNA: TGTGCCAGCAGCCCTAGCACAGATACGCAGTATCTT. Translated: CASSPSTDTQYL.

Comment on this clonotype: The CDR3 does not close with the conserved phenylalanine or tryptophan, likely indicating a read error. This chain links TRBV10-2 with TRBJ2-3; the match to TRBD2 covers 8 bases. V shed 6 bases, J shed 5 bases, and the junction held 7 bases outside the gene matches. The CDR3 loop spans 14 amino acids. Germline loops: CDR1 WSHSY, CDR2 SAAADI. The CDR3 DNA is TGCGCCAGCAGCCCGGGGGGGCTCGGAGATACGCAGTATTTA. Residues: CASSPGGLGDTQYL.

The CDR3 loop reads CASSYSSTAVDRNAKFF. As DNA, the CDR3 is TGTGCCAGCAGTTACTCATCGACGGCCGTAGACCGGAATGCGAAGTTCTTC. The rearrangement uses TRBV6-6 and TRBJ2-1; no clear D gene. This CDR3 is built from 17 residues. Between the trimmed V and J ends, which lost 0 bases and 14 bases, there was a span of 26 bases. Germline lookup yields CDR1 MNHNY and CDR2 SVGAGI (reference sequence).

The V call is TRBV21-1, the J call TRBJ2-7. TRBV21-1 is deemed a pseudogene. The length of the CDR3 is 14 residues. Here the CDR3 DNA reads TGTACCAGCAGCAGGGGTCCGCGCTCCTACGAGCAGTACTTC. This translates into CTSSRGPRSYEQYF.

This clonotype was seen only a few times. V is TRBV28 and J is TRBJ2-7; D unresolved. The V end lost 1 base, the J end lost 4 bases, and 20 bases lay between the germline ends. Germline V CDR1 and CDR2: MDHEN, SYDVKM. This CDR3 is built from 17 residues. CDR3 residues: CASSLYPRTRLGYEQYF. The CDR3 DNA reads TGTGCCAGCAGTTTATACCCAAGGACGAGATTGGGGTACGAGCAGTACTTC. The full variable domain, rest sourced from reference TRBV28 and TRBJ2-7, is DVKVTQSSRYLVKRTGEKVFLECVQDMDHENMFWYRQDPGLGLRLIYFSYDVKMKEKGDIPEGYSVSREKKERFSLILESASTNQTSMYLCASSLYPRTRLGYEQYFGPGTRLTVT.

The chain employs TRBV7-9 and TRBJ1-5; a possible D gene is TRBD1 (5 bases). V gave up 1 base and J gave up 7 bases, with 11 bases separating them. Germline CDR1 and CDR2: SEHNR and FQNEAQ (reference sequence). The CDR3 contains 14 residues. In DNA, the CDR3 is TGTGCCAGCAGCTTAGGGGGCAATGGGCAGCCCCAGCATTTT. Its translation: CASSLGGNGQPQHF.

The table lists this clonotype with a few counts. A single base separates this from a much larger clone, so it may be a read error. The chain joins TRBV29-1 to TRBJ2-1; 8 positions match TRBD2. The CDR3 is 15 residues long. V lost 0 bases, J lost 0 bases, and 1 base stayed unmatched. Germline assignment: CDR1 SQVTM and CDR2 ANQGSEA. The CDR3, as DNA: TGCAGCGTTGAAGATAGCGGGGTCTCCTACAATGAGCAGTTCTTC. This gives the protein CSVEDSGVSYNEQFF.

Details on this clonotype: As the CDR3 is not closed by the conserved phenylalanine or tryptophan, this likely results from a read error. The chain has TRBV5-1 and TRBJ2-1, with D possibly being TRBD2 (6 bases). Trimming left V 0 bases short and J 2 bases short, with 9 bases between. The CDR3 is 15 residues long. Germline-derived CDR1 and CDR2 are SGHRS and YFSETQ. The CDR3 DNA reads TGCGCCAGCAGCTTGGATAGCGGTACCTACAATGAGCAGTTCTCC. This encodes CASSLDSGTYNEQFS.

The chain combines TRBV12-3 or TRBV12-4 with TRBJ2-2, with D perhaps being TRBD1 or TRBD2 (5 bases each). The CDR3 length is 17 residues. The V end was cut by 10 bases, the J end by 9 bases, with 30 bases between. CDR3 in amino acids: CATSVRGSISRAWELFF. The CDR3 coding sequence is TGTGCCACCTCAGTTAGAGGGTCTATCAGCAGGGCCTGGGAGCTGTTTTTT.

With regard to this clonotype: A much larger clone differs by one base, so this may be a read error. The chain uses TRBV6-1 and TRBJ1-2; no clear D gene. Germline V gene sequence: CDR1 MNHNS, CDR2 SASEGT. This CDR3 spans 12 amino acids. This chain's CDR3 is CVSSEQLYGYTF. In nucleotides, the CDR3 is TGTGTCAGCAGTGAACAGCTCTATGGCTACACCTTC.

This clonotype was found a few times. The chain carries TRBV7-3 and TRBJ2-1, with 7 bases that match TRBD1. The CDR3 sequence is 15 residues long. J lost 3 bases, V lost 5 bases, and 7 bases had no gene match. Germline CDR1 reads SGHTA; CDR2 reads FQGTGA. For the CDR3, the DNA is TGTGCCAGCAGCCCCCAGACAGGGTACTACAATGAGCAGTTCTTC. This encodes CASSPQTGYYNEQFF.

In the case of this clonotype: Likely a read error: the CDR3 ends without its conserved phenylalanine or tryptophan. J is TRBJ1-1 and V is TRBV4-1; D may be TRBD1 (5 bases). The CDR3 consists of 14 residues. The V gene's germline CDR1 is MGHRA and CDR2 YSYEKL. Between the trimmed V and J ends, which lost 5 bases and 1 base, there was a span of 11 bases. The chain's CDR3 is CASSAGTPNTEAFY. CDR3 nucleotide sequence: TGCGCCAGCAGCGCGGGGACCCCGAACACTGAAGCTTTCTAT.

This sequence joins TRBV20-1 and TRBJ2-5; the D gene could be TRBD1 or TRBD2 (5 bases each). The ends were cut back, 7 bases at V and 5 bases at J, with 14 bases in the middle. CDR1 and CDR2 (germline): DFQATT, SNEGSKA (reference sequence). This CDR3 comprises 12 residues. DNA of the CDR3: TGCAGTGACCAGCAGGGCGGGGAGACCCAGTACTTC. Residues: CSDQQGGETQYF.